The 15 T cell receptor beta chains listed next were all sequenced from one sample in a study of siplizumab effects on memory and regulatory T cells. Coculture of the mixed lymphocyte reaction cells took place at 37 degrees C and lasted more than five days. These receptors have no known antigen. TCRdb's copy holds only in-frame clones and misses some; the assay was immunoSEQ multiplex PCR. The sample holds 9,500 to 13,000 clones, about 46% seen once. The sequencing input was CFSE-low (dividing) CD8+ T cells sorted from an allogeneic mixed lymphocyte reaction. The source of these receptors is a human donor in good health; the cells came from an allogeneic mixed lymphocyte reaction.

By frequency in the sample, this clone is medium-sized (0.01 to 0.1%). The chain is built from TRBV4-3 and TRBJ1-1; D perhaps matches TRBD1 (5 bases). Trimming removed 1 base at V and 5 bases at J, with 14 bases between. This CDR3 is 15 amino acids long. From germline, CDR1 is LGHNA and CDR2 YSLEER. CDR3 amino acids: CASSQVQGGLTEAFF. The CDR3, as DNA: TGCGCCAGCAGCCAAGTGCAGGGAGGTTTGACTGAAGCTTTCTTT.

The chain employs TRBV5-1 and TRBJ1-1; D is perhaps TRBD1 (5 bases). V gave up 2 bases and J gave up 4 bases, with 12 bases separating them. CDR3 length: 14 amino acids. Germline values: CDR1 SGHRS, CDR2 YFSETQ. The chain's CDR3 is CASSFYRGSTEAFF. For the CDR3, the DNA is TGCGCCAGCAGCTTTTATCGGGGCAGCACTGAAGCTTTCTTT.

In its sample, this clone is medium-sized. This specimen includes other DNA sequences encoding the same CDR3. The chain employs TRBV9 and TRBJ2-3; 9 bases align to TRBD1. CDR1 is SGDLS and CDR2 is YYNGEE in the germline V gene. The CDR3 runs 15 residues. V was clipped by 3 bases and J by 3 bases; unmatched bases: 5. The CDR3 region is CASSDRTGETDTQYF. CDR3 in DNA: TGTGCCAGCAGCGATAGGACAGGGGAAACAGATACGCAGTATTTT.

This sequence joins TRBV6-5 and TRBJ1-5, with 7 bases aligning to TRBD1. The CDR3 spans 15 residues. The junction had 11 bases not matched to a gene; V was cut back by 7 bases and J by 5 bases. Germline CDR1 MNHEY, CDR2 SVGAGI. CDR3 bases: TGTGCCAGCATCGACGAGGGGGCTGGGGATCAGCCCCAGCATTTT. This sequence encodes CASIDEGAGDQPQHF.

This clone has a single count. The V gene is TRBV6-5, the J gene TRBJ2-7, with a tentative D call TRBD2 (7 bases). The CDR3 totals 14 residues. CDR1 MNHEY and CDR2 SVGAGI come from the germline V gene. The V end was cut by 0 bases, the J end by 6 bases, with 12 bases between. Here the CDR3 DNA reads TGTGCCAGCAGTTACTCGGGAGGGGGTAGCGAGCAGTACTTC. Translated, it gives CASSYSGGGSEQYF.

The rearrangement uses TRBV27 and TRBJ2-1, with D tentatively TRBD1 (6 bases). This CDR3 is built from 14 residues. Deletions cut 2 bases from V and 9 bases from J, with 14 bases between. CDR1 is MNHEY, CDR2 SMNVEV, per germline (reference sequence). The CDR3 reads CASSLAQGFGEQFF. In nucleotides, the CDR3 is TGTGCCAGCAGTTTAGCACAGGGTTTTGGTGAGCAGTTCTTC.

Written as DNA, the CDR3 is TGTGCCAGCAGTTACTCGCAGACTAGCTTGTCCTACGAGCAGTACTTC. It is translated as CASSYSQTSLSYEQYF. The chain joins TRBV6-6 to TRBJ2-7, with 7 nucleotides matching TRBD2. The V and J ends lost 0 bases and 1 base, in that order; junction bases with no gene match: 6. The CDR3 is 16 residues long. Germline CDR1 MNHNY, CDR2 SVGAGI (reference sequence).

The table lists this clone with a few counts. The V gene is TRBV7-6, the J gene TRBJ2-7, with D uncertain. The CDR3 consists of 14 residues. The V and J ends lost 6 bases and 3 bases respectively, with 15 bases between them. Germline V lookup: CDR1 SGHVS, CDR2 FNYEAQ. The CDR3: CASSPVVSGYEQYF. CDR3 nucleotides: TGTGCCAGCAGTCCCGTTGTTTCGGGCTACGAGCAGTACTTC.

This chain uses TRBV6-5 with TRBJ2-5; D ambiguous. The assigned J gene may be wrong: the sequence end matches TRBJ2-7 better. The CDR3 is 13 residues long. Germline lookup yields CDR1 MNHEY and CDR2 SVGAGI. The chain's CDR3 is CASSYTVSYEQYF. CDR3 nucleotide sequence: TGTGCCAGCAGTTACACAGTTTCCTACGAGCAGTACTTC.

The chain is built from TRBV6-5 and TRBJ2-5; no definite D call. Germline V gene sequence: CDR1 MNHEY, CDR2 SVGAGI. The germline V and J ends were trimmed by 2 bases and 3 bases, with 10 bases remaining between them. The CDR3 is 14 amino acids. CDR3 DNA: TGTGCCAGCAGTTACGTAAGGGTTGAAGAGACCCAGTACTTC. The encoded protein is CASSYVRVEETQYF.

The chain carries TRBV2 and TRBJ2-3; unclear D gene. CDR1 is SNHLY, CDR2 FYNNEI, per germline. The CDR3 is made up of 14 amino acids. V dropped 3 bases and J dropped 0 bases, with 7 bases sitting between them. The CDR3 reads CASSDSGSTDTQYF. CDR3 DNA: TGTGCCAGCAGTGATTCGGGCAGCACAGATACGCAGTATTTT.

In this sample, this clone is medium-sized. This rearrangement joins TRBV27 to TRBJ2-3; TRBD1 or TRBD2 may be the D gene (5 bases each). Germline-derived CDR1 and CDR2 are MNHEY and SMNVEV (reference sequence). The CDR3 sequence is 16 residues long. Deletions cut 5 bases from V and 4 bases from J, with 19 bases between. The CDR3 nucleotides are TGTGCCAGCAGTGTGCGGGCCCTAATGGGGCCAGATACGCAGTATTTT. Amino acids: CASSVRALMGPDTQYF.

The chain employs TRBV9 and TRBJ2-2, with D tentatively TRBD1 or TRBD2 (6 bases each). The length of the CDR3 is 17 residues. Germline assignment: CDR1 SGDLS and CDR2 YYNGEE. V lost 0 bases and J 2 bases, leaving 14 bases between the germline ends. The CDR3 region has the DNA TGTGCCAGCAGCGTAGAGAACGGGGGCCGAAACACCGGGGAGCTGTTTTTT. It encodes CASSVENGGRNTGELFF. Complete variable domain (other parts from reference TRBV9 and TRBJ2-2): DSGVTQTPKHLITATGQRVTLRCSPRSGDLSVYWYQQSLDQGLQFLIQYYNGEERAKGNILERFSAQQFPDLHSELNLSSLELGDSALYFCASSVENGGRNTGELFFGEGSRLTVL.

In its sample, this clone was seen a few times. This sequence joins TRBV11-2 and TRBJ1-3, with TRBD1 as a possible D gene (6 bases). Germline lookup yields CDR1 SGHAT and CDR2 FQNNGV. The CDR3 is made up of 15 amino acids. V lost 3 bases, J lost 2 bases, and 11 bases lay in between. CDR3 residues: CASSFKPGAGNTIYF. CDR3 DNA: TGTGCCAGCAGCTTCAAACCAGGGGCTGGAAACACCATATATTTT.

This sequence joins TRBV7-6 and TRBJ1-4, with a possible D match to TRBD1 (5 bases). The CDR3 has 13 residues. The V gene's germline CDR1 is SGHVS and CDR2 FNYEAQ. V was pared by 9 bases and J by 8 bases, with 16 bases between. The CDR3 region is CASGDDRNEKLFF. For the CDR3, the DNA is TGTGCCAGTGGGGACGATAGGAACGAAAAACTGTTTTTT.